Each of the 17 T cell receptor beta chains below was sequenced from the same sample in a study of blood T cell repertoires in COVID-19 (dated by TCRdb to about 2020). Receptors were amplified or captured by the immunoSEQ multiplex PCR assay. Drawn from immuneACCESS, this table holds only the in-frame rearrangements with V and J called that TCRdb kept. Clones are partly lost; checked studies trace under half to an unresolved V gene and leave the rest unexplained. Recorded for this sample are 400,000 to 550,000 clones; nearly 90% of them occurred a single time. Of the sample, 1.5% to 2% falls within the top ten clones. Sequenced material: PBMCs or T cells enriched from blood (not recorded which). The receptor source for this set is a woman in her late teens or twenties with acute COVID-19.

The chain uses TRBV29-1 and TRBJ1-5, with no clear D. The V end lost 0 bases, the J end lost 7 bases, and 10 bases lay between the germline ends. Germline V gene data show CDR1 as SQVTM and CDR2 as ANQGSEA. The CDR3 contains 13 residues. The CDR3 bases are TGCAGCGTTGAAGATTCGGCGGGGCAGCCCCAGCATTTT. Translated: CSVEDSAGQPQHF.

The rearrangement uses TRBV5-6 and TRBJ1-1, with 9 bases matching TRBD1. CDR1 and CDR2 from the germline V gene are SGHDT and YYEEEE. V dropped 5 bases and J dropped 2; count of bases not matched to a gene: 4. CDR3 length: 14 amino acids. CDR3 amino acids: CASRTGGFNTEAFF. CDR3 coding DNA: TGTGCCAGCAGGACAGGGGGATTTAACACTGAAGCTTTCTTT.

The chain recombines TRBV5-4 with TRBJ2-2; 9 bases agree with TRBD2. Losses at the gene ends were 4 bases for V and 4 bases for J; bases not matched to a gene: 8. The CDR3 length is 16 residues. Germline V gene data show CDR1 as SGHNT and CDR2 as YYREEE (reference sequence). CDR3 sequence reads: CASSQGSGSVTGELFF. Written as DNA, the CDR3 is TGTGCCAGCAGCCAGGGTAGCGGGAGTGTCACCGGGGAGCTGTTTTTT.

The genes are TRBV5-1 and TRBJ1-4; 9 bases line up with TRBD1. The CDR3 spans 15 residues. Trimming took 1 base from V and 7 from J; bases not matched to a gene: 5. In germline, CDR1 is SGHRS, CDR2 YFSETQ. CDR3 region: CASSLTGGEGEKLFF. CDR3 DNA sequence: TGCGCCAGCAGCTTGACAGGGGGCGAGGGTGAAAAACTGTTTTTT.

The J gene is TRBJ2-7, the V gene TRBV9; 7 bases map to TRBD2. Germline assignment: CDR1 SGDLS and CDR2 YYNGEE. The CDR3 is 14 residues long. The junction had 3 bases not matched to a gene; V was cut back by 2 bases and J by 1 base. The CDR3 DNA reads TGTGCCAGCAGCGTCCGGACTAGATCCTACGAGCAGTACTTC. It yields the protein CASSVRTRSYEQYF.

This chain joins TRBV30 and TRBJ2-2, with D hard to call. The CDR3 runs to 14 residues. The V gene lost 5 bases and the J gene lost 2 bases, with 12 bases spanning the gap. The V gene's germline CDR1 is GTSNPN and CDR2 SVGIG (reference sequence). Written as DNA, the CDR3 is TGTGCCTGGGCCCTATCTAGAAACACCGGGGAGCTGTTTTTT. Amino acid sequence: CAWALSRNTGELFF.

The chain has TRBV27 and TRBJ2-5, with 11 bases lining up with TRBD1. CDR1 MNHEY and CDR2 SMNVEV come from the germline V gene (reference sequence). After removal of 6 bases from V and 5 bases from J, the junction contained 5 bases not matched to a gene. The CDR3 covers 14 residues. CDR3: CASSGQGAGETQYF. CDR3 nucleotide sequence: TGTGCCAGCAGCGGACAGGGGGCCGGTGAGACCCAGTACTTC.

The CDR3: CASRGRETNPTGQYF. The CDR3 region has the DNA TGTGCCAGCCGGGGGCGGGAGACCAACCCTACGGGGCAGTACTTC. The gene calls are TRBV27 and TRBJ2-7, with D possibly being TRBD2 (7 bases). The CDR3 has 15 residues. Germline CDR1 reads MNHEY; CDR2 reads SMNVEV (reference sequence). V dropped 8 bases and J dropped 9 bases, with 26 bases sitting between them.

The genes are TRBV25-1 and TRBJ1-1; 11 bases agree with TRBD1. Germline trimming cut 8 bases from V and 4 bases from J; bases unmatched to any gene: 3. This CDR3 has 13 residues. Looked up from germline, CDR1 is MGHDK and CDR2 is SYGVNS. The CDR3 sequence: CASLGTGGTEAFF. Written as DNA, the CDR3 is TGTGCCAGCCTAGGGACAGGGGGCACTGAAGCTTTCTTT.

This clone was observed a single time. This rearrangement joins TRBV7-3 to TRBJ2-3; the D gene is possibly TRBD2 (6 bases). The germline V gene has CDR1 SGHTA and CDR2 FQGTGA. The CDR3 spans 16 residues. V lost 0 bases and J 2 bases, leaving 12 bases between the germline ends. Here the CDR3 DNA reads TGTGCCAGCAGCTTAACCGGACTAAGCCACACAGATACGCAGTATTTT. Translation gives CASSLTGLSHTDTQYF.

This sequence joins TRBV5-1 and TRBJ2-1, with 16 bases fitting TRBD2. Trimming at V came to 4 bases and at J to 5 bases, leaving 9 bases not matched to a gene. Germline V gives CDR1 SGHRS, CDR2 YFSETQ. The CDR3 is 18 amino acids. CDR3 amino acids: CASSPGLAGGLVNNEQFF. In DNA form, the CDR3 reads TGCGCCAGCAGCCCGGGACTAGCGGGGGGGCTCGTTAACAATGAGCAGTTCTTC.

The chain recombines TRBV5-1 with TRBJ1-1, with D hard to call. V lost 4 bases to trimming and J lost 5 bases, with 18 bases between them. From germline, CDR1 is SGHRS and CDR2 YFSETQ. The CDR3 consists of 15 residues. CDR3 DNA: TGCGCCAGCAGCCCTAGTGATTTGGGTGTGACTGAAGCTTTCTTT. Amino acid sequence: CASSPSDLGVTEAFF.

J is TRBJ1-1 and V is TRBV6-6; tentative D call: TRBD1 (5 bases). Trimming took 8 bases from V and 6 from J, leaving 13 bases between them. Germline V gene sequence: CDR1 MNHNY, CDR2 SVGAGI (reference sequence). This CDR3 is built from 12 residues. DNA of the CDR3: TGTGCCAGCGGTCGGGCGGGGGCTGAAGCTTTCTTT. This sequence encodes CASGRAGAEAFF.

This rearrangement joins TRBV28 to TRBJ2-1, with 13 bases matching TRBD2. Germline values: CDR1 MDHEN, CDR2 SYDVKM. The CDR3 contains 15 residues. V was pared by 6 bases and J by 10 bases, with 9 bases of the junction left unmatched. The CDR3 DNA reads as TGTGCCAGCAGGCCGCGTGAGACTAGCGGGGGGGAGCAGTTCTTC. As protein: CASRPRETSGGEQFF.

This clone was seen a few times. The V gene is TRBV7-8, the J gene TRBJ2-1; D is perhaps TRBD1 (6 bases). The germline CDR1 and CDR2 sequences are SGHVS and FQNEAQ. This CDR3 comprises 16 residues. Deletions cut 5 bases from V and 2 bases from J, with 16 bases between. CDR3 residues: CASSERFRDTYNEQFF. DNA of the CDR3: TGTGCCAGCAGCGAACGGTTCCGGGACACCTACAATGAGCAGTTCTTC.

This rearrangement joins TRBV6-1 to TRBJ1-3; 7 bases are a match to TRBD1. Germline CDR1 MNHNS, CDR2 SASEGT. Trimming cost V 2 bases and J 3 bases; bases outside gene matches: 7. The CDR3 has 16 amino acids. CDR3 nucleotides: TGTGCCAGCAGTGAACGACCAGGGGGAAGTGGAAACACCATATATTTT. It yields the protein CASSERPGGSGNTIYF.

This clone came up once. The chain couples TRBV9 to TRBJ1-4; 8 bases align to TRBD1. Trimming removed 2 bases from V and 4 bases from J; junction bases left unmatched: 4. Germline V lookup: CDR1 SGDLS, CDR2 YYNGEE. The CDR3 spans 15 residues. The CDR3 DNA reads TGTGCCAGCAGCGTCGGGGACAGGTATAATGAAAAACTGTTTTTT. As protein: CASSVGDRYNEKLFF.